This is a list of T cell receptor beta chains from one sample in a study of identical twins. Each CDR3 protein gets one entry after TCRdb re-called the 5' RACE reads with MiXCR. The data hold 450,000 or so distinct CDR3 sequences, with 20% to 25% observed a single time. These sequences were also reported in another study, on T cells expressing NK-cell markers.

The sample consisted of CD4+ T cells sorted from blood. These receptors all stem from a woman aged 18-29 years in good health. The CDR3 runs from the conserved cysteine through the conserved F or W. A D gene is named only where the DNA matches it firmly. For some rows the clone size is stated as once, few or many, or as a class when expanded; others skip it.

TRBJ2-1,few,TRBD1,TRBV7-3,CASSQQDRVHNEQFF,TGTGCCAGCAGCCAACAGGACAGGGTCCACAATGAGCAGTTCTTC
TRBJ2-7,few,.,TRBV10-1,CASSRVTGSEQYF,TGCGCCAGCAGCAGAGTTACAGGTTCCGAGCAGTACTTC
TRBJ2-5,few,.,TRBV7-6,CASSLRALSETQYF,TGTGCCAGCAGCTTACGAGCCCTGTCGGAGACCCAGTACTTC
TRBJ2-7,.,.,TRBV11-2,CASSSIRTNPYEQYF,TGTGCCAGCAGCTCTATCCGGACTAACCCCTACGAGCAGTACTTC
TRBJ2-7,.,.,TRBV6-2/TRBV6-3,CASSFPLYYEQYF,TGTGCCAGCAGTTTCCCCCTTTACTACGAGCAGTACTTC
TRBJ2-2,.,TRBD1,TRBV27,CASRMGQANGELFF,TGTGCCAGCAGGATGGGACAGGCAAACGGGGAGCTGTTTTTT
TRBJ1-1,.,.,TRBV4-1,CASSQFGSNTEAFF,TGCGCCAGCAGCCAATTTGGGTCGAACACTGAAGCTTTCTTT
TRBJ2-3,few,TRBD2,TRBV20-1,CSADSSGAGGATDTQYF,TGCAGTGCTGACTCGTCAGGTGCGGGGGGAGCCACAGATACGCAGTATTTT
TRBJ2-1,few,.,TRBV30,CAWARPGGAFGNEQFF,TGTGCCTGGGCGCGTCCCGGGGGCGCCTTTGGAAATGAGCAGTTCTTC
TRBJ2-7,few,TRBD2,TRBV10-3,CAIRAHQDKSAGETYEQYF,TGTGCCATCAGAGCACACCAAGATAAGTCAGCGGGGGAAACCTACGAGCAGTACTTC
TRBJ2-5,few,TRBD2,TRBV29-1,CSVTSGGRQETQYF,TGCAGCGTGACTAGCGGGGGACGACAAGAGACCCAGTACTTC
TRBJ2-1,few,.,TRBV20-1,CSAADSGPQRYNEQFF,TGCAGTGCTGCTGATAGCGGTCCTCAGAGGTACAATGAGCAGTTCTTC
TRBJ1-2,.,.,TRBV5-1,CASATAFYGYTF,TGCGCCAGCGCGACAGCCTTCTATGGCTACACCTTC
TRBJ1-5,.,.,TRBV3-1,CASCQGGGAAQPQHF,TGTGCCAGCTGCCAAGGTGGGGGAGCGGCTCAGCCCCAGCATTTT
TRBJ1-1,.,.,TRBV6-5,CASSYSGIGAFF,TGTGCCAGCAGTTACTCAGGAATAGGAGCTTTCTTT
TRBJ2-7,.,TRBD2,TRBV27,CASSFRTSGGFHEQYF,TGTGCCAGCAGTTTCCGGACTAGCGGGGGGTTCCACGAGCAGTACTTC
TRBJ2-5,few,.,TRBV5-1,CASSLAGIRETQYF,TGCGCCAGCAGCTTGGCAGGGATCCGAGAGACCCAGTACTTC
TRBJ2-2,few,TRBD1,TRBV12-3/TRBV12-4,CASSSLQGAGGELFF,TGTGCCAGCAGTTCTTTACAGGGGGCCGGCGGGGAGCTGTTTTTT
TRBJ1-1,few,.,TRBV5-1,CASSLAGRGSHTEAFF,TGCGCCAGCAGCTTGGCCGGGCGAGGGAGTCACACTGAAGCTTTCTTT
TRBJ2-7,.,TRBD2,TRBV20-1,CSARTGTSHYEQYF,TGCAGTGCTAGAACCGGGACTAGTCACTACGAGCAGTACTTC
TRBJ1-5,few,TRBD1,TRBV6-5,CASSYGRPGQGLKDQPQHF,TGTGCCAGCAGTTACGGTAGGCCGGGACAGGGGCTAAAGGATCAGCCCCAGCATTTT
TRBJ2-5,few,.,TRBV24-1,CATSDSSAIQETQYF,TGTGCCACCAGTGATTCGTCGGCCATCCAAGAGACCCAGTACTTC
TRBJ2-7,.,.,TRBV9,CASSPSDRSYEAEQYF,TGTGCCAGCAGCCCCTCCGACAGGAGCTACGAGGCAGAGCAGTACTTC
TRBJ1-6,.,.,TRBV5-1,CASSRAGVGSPLHF,TGCGCCAGCAGTCGTGCGGGAGTTGGTTCACCCCTCCACTTT
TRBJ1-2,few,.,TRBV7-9,CASSLALLTATF,TGTGCCAGCAGCTTAGCGTTATTAACAGCCACCTTC
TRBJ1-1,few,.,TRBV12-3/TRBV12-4,CASSRQAGKMNTEAFF,TGTGCCAGCAGTCGCCAGGCGGGGAAAATGAACACTGAAGCTTTCTTT
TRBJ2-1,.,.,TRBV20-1,CSAIGSRNGEQFF,TGCAGTGCTATCGGATCCCGGAATGGTGAGCAGTTCTTC
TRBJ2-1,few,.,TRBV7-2,CASSFSRGGNEQFF,TGTGCCAGCAGTTTTAGCAGGGGGGGCAATGAGCAGTTCTTC
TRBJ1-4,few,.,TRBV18,CASSRRGSATNEKLFF,TGTGCCAGCTCACGCAGGGGCTCTGCAACTAATGAAAAACTGTTTTTT
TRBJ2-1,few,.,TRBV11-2,CASSPNRDSYDEQFF,TGTGCCAGCAGTCCGAACCGGGACTCCTACGATGAGCAGTTCTTC
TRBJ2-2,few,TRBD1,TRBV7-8,CASSFLRDRYTGELFF,TGTGCCAGCAGCTTCCTCCGGGACAGATACACCGGGGAGCTGTTTTTT
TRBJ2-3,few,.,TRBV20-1,CSARGEAFHPQYF,TGCAGTGCTAGAGGGGAAGCGTTTCATCCGCAGTATTTT
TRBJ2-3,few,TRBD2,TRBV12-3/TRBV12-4,CASSRQAGGLDTQYF,TGTGCCAGCAGTCGTCAAGCGGGGGGGTTGGATACGCAGTATTTT
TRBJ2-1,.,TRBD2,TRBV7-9,CATPGTSNLVFSEQFF,TGTGCCACCCCCGGGACTAGCAATCTGGTGTTCAGTGAGCAGTTCTTC
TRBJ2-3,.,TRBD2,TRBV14,CASSQDYGGITQYF,TGTGCCAGCAGCCAAGATTACGGGGGGATCACGCAGTATTTT
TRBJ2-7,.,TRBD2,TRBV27,CASSLREGSGRYAEYF,TGTGCCAGCAGTTTAAGGGAAGGGAGCGGGAGGTACGCCGAGTACTTC
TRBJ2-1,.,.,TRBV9,CASSVRSYNEQFF,TGTGCCAGCAGCGTAAGATCTTACAATGAGCAGTTCTTC
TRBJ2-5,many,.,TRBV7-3,CASSERRGGKETQYF,TGTGCCAGCAGCGAAAGGAGAGGCGGTAAAGAGACCCAGTACTTC
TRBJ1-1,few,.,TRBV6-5,CASSQRWTDYMNTEAFF,TGTGCCAGCAGTCAGCGTTGGACAGACTATATGAACACTGAAGCTTTCTTT
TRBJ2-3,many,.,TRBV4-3,CASSHSMGDTQYF,TGCGCCAGCAGCCACTCAATGGGGGATACGCAGTATTTT
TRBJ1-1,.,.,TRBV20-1,CSAPTGGGTEAFF,TGCAGTGCCCCCACGGGGGGAGGGACTGAAGCTTTCTTT
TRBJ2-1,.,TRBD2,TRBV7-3,CASRSSGGGDEQFF,TGTGCCAGCAGGTCTAGCGGGGGAGGCGATGAGCAGTTCTTC
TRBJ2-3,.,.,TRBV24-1,CATSDTTGNRDTQYF,TGTGCCACCAGTGATACGACGGGAAATCGAGATACGCAGTATTTT
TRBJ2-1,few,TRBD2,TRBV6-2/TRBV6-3,CASSFILAGGSSYNEQFF,TGTGCCAGCAGTTTTATTCTCGCGGGAGGGAGCTCCTACAATGAGCAGTTCTTC
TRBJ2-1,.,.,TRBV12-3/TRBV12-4,CASSLRLFYNEQFF,TGTGCCAGCAGTTTGCGACTATTCTACAATGAGCAGTTCTTC
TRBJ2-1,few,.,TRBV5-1,CASSEISGYNEQFF,TGCGCCAGCAGCGAAATTAGCGGTTACAATGAGCAGTTCTTC
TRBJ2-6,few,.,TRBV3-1,CASSREGGPGANVLTF,TGTGCCAGCAGCCGGGAAGGGGGACCTGGGGCCAACGTCCTGACTTTC
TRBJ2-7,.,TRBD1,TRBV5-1,CASSLIRSDRMLYEQYF,TGCGCCAGCAGCTTAATACGTTCGGACAGGATGCTCTACGAGCAGTACTTC